Here is one T cell receptor beta chain with its context. The antigen remains unidentified. The record originates from a study of T cell repertoires in cytomegalovirus infection. Looking at the study overall: Public TCR beta signatures were indicative of both CMV infection and a matching HLA type.

TCRdb redid the calling of the reads with MiXCR, one entry per CDR3 protein. Altogether a few hundred thousand distinct CDR3 sequences are present, around a sixth being singletons, with the ten largest covering 12%. Study results and caveats: Cumulated frequencies of public TCR beta families served to identify carriers of CMV plus the relevant HLA. Clonotype analysis showed dominance of the ex vivo response by HLA-C-restricted CMV-specific TCR beta clonotypes.

The CDR3 totals 16 residues. Germline assignment: CDR1 LNHDA and CDR2 SQIVND (reference sequence). V dropped 6 bases and J dropped 2; count of bases not matched to a gene: 9. This chain uses TRBV19 with TRBJ1-4, with 7 bases that match TRBD1. The source is a human donor in good health (CMV status not recorded). Some clones in this sample may be carry-over from other donors' samples. The sequenced material came from PBMCs. The CDR3 nucleotides read TGTGCCAGTAGAATTGGACAGGCTGCTACTAATGAAAAACTGTTTTTT. The encoded protein is CASRIGQAATNEKLFF. The full variable domain, with the rest looked up from reference TRBV19 and TRBJ1-4, is DGGITQSPKYLFRKEGQNVTLSCEQNLNHDAMYWYRQDPGQGLRLIYYSQIVNDFQKGDIAEGYSVSREKKESFPLTVTSAQKNPTAFYLCASRIGQAATNEKLFFGSGTQLSVL.